This T cell receptor (beta chain) was retrieved from a study of a mutant IDH1 vaccine in newly diagnosed glioma. Study-wide background: Patients' prior therapy spanned radiotherapy, temozolomide, or both; most underwent both. Weeks 35 and 47 hosted visits V12 and V13, respectively.

Using immunoSEQ multiplex PCR, the repertoire was profiled, and TCRdb retains in-frame clones only, with some absent. The profile covers under 60,000 clones, with roughly 72% appearing a single time and more than 4% taken by the ten largest. This CDR3 has 14 amino acids. Germline CDR1 and CDR2: SGHRS and YFSETQ. Trimming pared 1 base from V and 2 bases from J, leaving 10 bases between. Regarding time point: week 47, end of study. Topical imiquimod was applied with each vaccine dose, which held 300 ug of mutant IDH1 20-mer peptide. The count of this clone is one. What it binds is not known. The sample in question was PBMCs, obtained from a glioma patient whose treatment included an IDH1 peptide vaccine. The rearrangement uses TRBV5-1 and TRBJ2-7; possibly TRBD2 for D (5 bases). The sequence was obtained from a woman aged 40 to 55 with glioma. Some clones in this sample may be carry-over from other donors' samples. CDR3 nucleotide sequence: TGCGCCAGCAGCTTGTCAAGCGGCCCCTACGAGCAGTACTTC. Translation gives CASSLSSGPYEQYF. Variable domain in full (rest from reference TRBV5-1 and TRBJ2-7): KAGVTQTPRYLIKTRGQQVTLSCSPISGHRSVSWYQQTPGQGLQFLFEYFSETQRNKGNFPGRFSGRQFSNSRSEMNVSTLELGDSALYLCASSLSSGPYEQYFGPGTRLTVT.